In this sample, the clone carrying this TCR beta chain turned up once. Antigen specificity is unknown. This sample was included in a study of immune evolution from preneoplasia to lung adenocarcinoma. In germline, CDR1 is MGHRA, CDR2 YSYEKL. The CDR3 spans 14 residues. V was clipped by 3 bases and J by 7 bases, with 12 bases between them. General study points: Clonality was highest in normal lung, lower in later-stage lesions apparently.

The protocol was immunoSEQ multiplex PCR, while the TCRdb copy is restricted to in-frame clones and leaves out a portion. There are more than 4,000 clones in the sample; 77% occur only once, and about a tenth lies in the top ten. The sequenced sample was FFPE adjacent normal lung tissue. This clonotype was sampled from a person aged 55 to 79 with lung adenocarcinoma. The chain uses TRBV4-1 and TRBJ1-4; maybe TRBD1 (6 bases). In nucleotides, the CDR3 is TGCGCCAGCAGCCAGGGTACAGGGAGTGAAAAACTGTTTTTT. Its translation: CASSQGTGSEKLFF.